Listed here are 20 T cell receptor beta chains from one sample, sequenced in a study of CD8+CD57+ T cells in acquired aplastic anemia. All sequencing subjects had displayed CD8+CD57+ cell expansion on flow cytometry. CDR3 and TCR beta VDJ profiling relied on genomic DNA as the template. MiXCR was run by TCRdb on the reads, yielding one entry per CDR3 protein. The table includes about 160,000 distinct CDR3 sequences, more than 40% detected once. The specimen sequenced was sorted CD4+, CD8+, or CD8+CD57+ T cells (not recorded which) from PBMCs. The receptors here all came from a human donor with aplastic anemia.

There are many counts of this clonotype. This chain links TRBV24-1 with TRBJ1-2; 10 bases are a match to TRBD1. The germline V gene encodes CDR1 KGHDR and CDR2 SFDVKD. This CDR3 is 15 amino acids long. V shed 4 bases, J shed 7 bases, and the junction held 8 bases outside the gene matches. The CDR3 loop is CATSDDGQGVFGYTF. The CDR3 DNA sequence: TGTGCCACCAGTGACGACGGACAGGGGGTGTTTGGCTACACCTTC.

J is TRBJ2-3 and V is TRBV7-9; D ambiguous. The V and J ends lost 8 bases and 11 bases respectively, with 14 bases between them. The CDR3 covers 11 residues. The germline CDR1 and CDR2 sequences are SEHNR and FQNEAQ (reference sequence). CDR3 DNA sequence: TGTGCCAGCGCCCCTGGAGAAAGGCAGTATTTT. Translating gives CASAPGERQYF.

V is TRBV27 and J is TRBJ2-3; D might be TRBD1 or TRBD2, each matching 5 bases. Trimming removed 4 bases from V and 2 bases from J, with 10 bases in between. CDR1 and CDR2 from the germline V gene are MNHEY and SMNVEV (reference sequence). CDR3 length: 14 residues. The CDR3 reads CASSSAGTTDTQYF. Written as DNA, the CDR3 is TGTGCCAGCAGTTCTGCCGGGACCACAGATACGCAGTATTTT.

This clonotype was seen many times. The chain has TRBV6-2 or TRBV6-3 and TRBJ1-2; D may be TRBD1 (5 bases). V was cut by 10 bases and J by 3 bases, with 18 bases left in between. The germline gives CDR1 MNHEY, CDR2 SVGEGT. The CDR3 loop spans 14 amino acids. In DNA form, the CDR3 reads TGTGCCACCACGATATTGGGGACCCACTATGGCTACACCTTC. It specifies CATTILGTHYGYTF.

V usage is TRBV29-1 and J usage is TRBJ2-7, with 7 bases lining up with TRBD2. J gave up 12 bases and V 4 bases, and 6 bases lay outside the gene matches. The germline V gene has CDR1 SQVTM and CDR2 ANQGSEA. This CDR3 comprises 10 residues. CDR3 DNA sequence: TGCAGCGTTGGAGGGCGGGAGTTGTACTTC. It translates to CSVGGRELYF.

As for this clonotype: This could be a read error, since a much larger clone is one nucleotide away. The chain recombines TRBV12-3 or TRBV12-4 with TRBJ2-5, with D possibly being TRBD2 (6 bases). V shed 3 bases and J shed 5 bases, with 13 bases lying between them. The CDR3 has 14 amino acids. Here the CDR3 reads CASSLALAGETQYF. CDR3 DNA sequence: TGTGCCAGCAGTTTGGCACTAGCAGGGGAGACCCAGTACTTC.

The chain couples TRBV7-9 to TRBJ2-3; 7 bases match TRBD1. The CDR3 covers 14 residues. The V segment lost 5 bases and the J segment 5 bases; nucleotides outside the gene matches: 7. The germline V gene has CDR1 SEHNR and CDR2 FQNEAQ (reference sequence). Written as DNA, the CDR3 is TGTGCCAGCAGCGTAAGGTACAGGGGAGATACGCAGTATTTT. Translating it yields CASSVRYRGDTQYF. Supplemented by reference TRBV7-9 and TRBJ2-3, the full variable domain reads DTGVSQNPRHKITKRGQNVTFRCDPISEHNRLYWYRQTLGQGPEFLTYFQNEAQLEKSRLLSDRFSAERPKGSFSTLEIQRTEQGDSAMYLCASSVRYRGDTQYFGPGTRLTVL.

There are many counts of this clonotype. The chain carries TRBV11-2 and TRBJ2-7, with 8 positions matching TRBD2. This CDR3 spans 16 amino acids. CDR1 and CDR2 (germline): SGHAT, FQNNGV. V lost 5 bases, J lost 3 bases, and 12 bases stayed unmatched. Written as DNA, the CDR3 is TGTGCCAGCAGCCCCCGGGGTAGCGGGATGATCTACGAGCAGTACTTC. This translates into CASSPRGSGMIYEQYF.

The chain joins TRBV29-1 to TRBJ1-1; D call uncertain. Germline CDR1 reads SQVTM; CDR2 reads ANQGSEA. This CDR3 is built from 8 residues. V was trimmed by 4 bases and J by 10 bases, leaving 4 bases between them. Written as DNA, the CDR3 is TGCAGCGTTGTAGGAGCTTTCTTT. Amino acids: CSVVGAFF.

This clonotype occurred a few times. This chain uses TRBV29-1 with TRBJ2-7; D not certain. CDR1 and CDR2 (germline): SQVTM, ANQGSEA. The CDR3 runs 12 residues. The germline V and J ends were trimmed by 6 bases and 2 bases, with 11 bases remaining between them. The CDR3: CSVLDGTYEQYF. Written as DNA, the CDR3 is TGCAGCGTCCTAGACGGTACCTACGAGCAGTACTTC.

This clonotype was found a few times. The chain recombines TRBV25-1 with TRBJ2-2; D unresolved. The CDR3 contains 17 residues. The germline gives CDR1 MGHDK, CDR2 SYGVNS. Trimming removed 1 base at V and 1 base at J, with 13 bases between. The CDR3 sequence is CASSESKTLENTGELFF. CDR3 DNA: TGTGCCAGCAGTGAATCTAAAACGTTAGAGAACACCGGGGAGCTGTTTTTT.

The chain recombines TRBV6-2 or TRBV6-3 with TRBJ2-7; D gene ambiguous. The CDR3 loop spans 10 amino acids. V gave up 8 bases and J gave up 6 bases, with 8 bases separating them. The germline V gene encodes CDR1 MNHEY and CDR2 SVGEGT. The CDR3, as DNA: TGTGCCAGCGGGCCCCGCGAGCAGTACTTC. It is translated as CASGPREQYF.

The chain combines TRBV7-8 with TRBJ2-3; TRBD2 matches at 7 bases. CDR3 length: 15 residues. Trimming cost V 0 bases and J 2 bases; bases outside gene matches: 2. Germline V CDR1 and CDR2: SGHVS, FQNEAQ. CDR3 sequence: CASSLARGNTDTQYF. CDR3 DNA sequence: TGTGCCAGCAGCTTAGCGCGGGGGAACACAGATACGCAGTATTTT.

The V and J genes are TRBV25-1 and TRBJ1-1; D perhaps matches TRBD1 (5 bases). The V end lost 7 bases, the J end lost 4 bases, and 16 bases lay between the germline ends. The CDR3 extends over 14 amino acids. CDR1 MGHDK and CDR2 SYGVNS come from the germline V gene. CDR3 nucleotides: TGTGCCAGCACCCACGGGGGGGGTAGCACTGAAGCTTTCTTT. As protein: CASTHGGGSTEAFF.

This clonotype was detected many times. The chain combines TRBV3-1 with TRBJ2-7, with D possibly matching TRBD2 (6 bases). The germline CDR1 and CDR2 sequences are LGHDT and YNNKEL (reference sequence). Deletions cut 3 bases from V and 3 bases from J, with 9 bases between. This CDR3 contains 13 residues. The CDR3 here is CASSQGLNYEQYF. The CDR3, as DNA: TGTGCCAGCAGCCAGGGACTTAACTACGAGCAGTACTTC.

This chain joins TRBV7-2 and TRBJ1-5; D not certain. The germline CDR1 and CDR2 sequences are SGHTA and FQGNSA. This CDR3 contains 13 residues. The germline V and J ends were trimmed by 0 bases and 7 bases, with 7 bases remaining between them. The DNA for the CDR3 is TGTGCCAGCAGCTTAGCGCCCAGACAGCCCCAGCATTTT. Translating it yields CASSLAPRQPQHF.

J is TRBJ2-5 and V is TRBV18; tentative D call: TRBD1 (6 bases). The CDR3 totals 12 residues. Trimming took 5 bases from V and 8 from J, leaving 12 bases between them. The germline V gene encodes CDR1 KGHSH and CDR2 LQKENI. The CDR3 loop is CASSSDRVTQYF. CDR3 bases: TGTGCCAGCTCATCGGACAGAGTCACCCAGTACTTC.

This clonotype was picked up one time. Given a much more abundant clone one base away, this may be a read error. It is likely a read error, because the conserved phenylalanine at the end of the CDR3 is missing. The chain has TRBV12-3 or TRBV12-4 and TRBJ2-5; D uncertain. The ends were cut back, 6 bases at V and 1 base at J, with 12 bases in the middle. The CDR3 sequence is 14 residues long. The CDR3 DNA sequence: TGTGCCAGCAGCCAAGATCCCAGCCAAGAGACCCAGTACCTC. This sequence encodes CASSQDPSQETQYL.

CDR3 in amino acids: CASSLAWEGLTEAFF. The CDR3 region has the DNA TGCGCCAGCAGCTTGGCGTGGGAAGGGCTCACTGAAGCTTTCTTT. The rearrangement joins TRBV5-1 to TRBJ1-1, with unresolved D. The germline V and J ends were trimmed by 0 bases and 4 bases, with 13 bases remaining between them. The CDR3 has 15 residues. Germline CDR1 reads SGHRS; CDR2 reads YFSETQ. Using reference TRBV5-1 and TRBJ1-1 for the parts outside the CDR3, the full variable domain is KAGVTQTPRYLIKTRGQQVTLSCSPISGHRSVSWYQQTPGQGLQFLFEYFSETQRNKGNFPGRFSGRQFSNSRSEMNVSTLELGDSALYLCASSLAWEGLTEAFFGQGTRLTVV.

This clonotype showed up many times. One junction end disagrees with the germline gene, perhaps due to a read error. The V and J genes are TRBV13 and TRBJ1-1; D is ambiguous. The CDR3 contains 12 residues. From germline, CDR1 is PRHDT and CDR2 FYEKMQ (reference sequence). CDR3 amino acids: CASSQRSTEAFF. For the CDR3, the DNA is TGCGCCAGCAGCCAGAGATCTACTGAAGCTTTCTTT.